The clone carrying this T cell receptor beta chain was seen a few times. Its antigen is still unknown. Deletions cut 6 bases from V and 0 bases from J, with 14 bases between. Germline V gene lookup returns CDR1 MNHEY and CDR2 SVGEGT. The CDR3 runs to 15 residues. TCRdb used MiXCR to reprocess the RT-PCR reads, holding one entry per CDR3 protein. Among 400,000 to 650,000 distinct CDR3 sequences listed, around 7.9% were seen once. This entry comes from a study of response to subunit inactivated influenza vaccine. Study results and caveats: Researchers suggested that each seasonal influenza vaccination recruits few new T cells.

The chain has TRBV6-2 or TRBV6-3 and TRBJ2-5; D not certain. The sequence came from a man aged 50-75 years who received an inactivated influenza vaccine. The starting material was PBMCs from blood, obtained roughly 24 months after vaccination. This CDR3 is CASSLGTDHQETQYF. Here the CDR3 DNA reads TGTGCCAGCAGCTTAGGCACGGATCACCAAGAGACCCAGTACTTC.